A selection of T cell receptor beta chains follows, all from one sample in a study of T cells expressing NK-cell markers. TCRdb reprocessed the 5' RACE reads and reports one entry per CDR3 protein, with no DNA. The table gives 350,000 to 500,000 distinct CDR3 sequences; the top ten clones make up 6% to 8% of it. Specimen: blood T cells: a sorted CD56 or NKG2C T cell subset, CD4+ or CD8+ T cells, or bulk PBMC T cells (not recorded which). The receptors derive from a woman aged 18 to 69 in good health. Both conserved end residues are part of each CDR3. Fields, in order: J gene, V gene, CDR3 protein.

J: TRBJ1-5
V: TRBV12-3/TRBV12-4
CDR3: CASSFRGGDQPQHF

J: TRBJ1-4
V: TRBV25-1
CDR3: CASSLAVNEKLFF

J: TRBJ2-3
V: TRBV9
CDR3: CASSARRGASTDTQYF

J: TRBJ1-1
V: TRBV2
CDR3: CASRDTQGGPRTEAFF

J: TRBJ2-1
V: TRBV9
CDR3: CASSFYPAGNEQFF

J: TRBJ1-2
V: TRBV9
CDR3: CASSAGQGPNYGYTF

J: TRBJ2-1
V: TRBV3-1
CDR3: CASSQVKLAGGGRVGEQFF

J: TRBJ1-2
V: TRBV5-1
CDR3: CASSSLLQAGGYTF

J: TRBJ2-7
V: TRBV6-2/TRBV6-3
CDR3: CASSYGGGWGSYEQYF

J: TRBJ2-5
V: TRBV9
CDR3: CASSASGTQETQYF

J: TRBJ1-2
V: TRBV10-3
CDR3: CAIRGWKQAHYGYTF

J: TRBJ2-5
V: TRBV11-2
CDR3: CASSFNILAGGLGKTQYF

J: TRBJ2-2
V: TRBV20-1
CDR3: CSARDSGEVGELFF

J: TRBJ1-1
V: TRBV7-8
CDR3: CASSLAGLKVEAFF

J: TRBJ2-2
V: TRBV6-5
CDR3: CASSYQGFPNTGELFF

J: TRBJ2-7
V: TRBV29-1
CDR3: CSVEVGQGPRTIYEQYF

J: TRBJ1-5
V: TRBV10-3
CDR3: CAISEGGFGNQPQHF

J: TRBJ2-5
V: TRBV20-1
CDR3: CSARDRHRGNF

J: TRBJ2-3
V: TRBV4-3
CDR3: CASSQGRAPDTQYF

J: TRBJ2-7
V: TRBV5-6
CDR3: CASSSTGIYEQYF

J: TRBJ1-1
V: TRBV9
CDR3: CASSIRWAEAFF

J: TRBJ2-1
V: TRBV11-2
CDR3: CASSLVGASSYNEQFF

J: TRBJ1-2
V: TRBV7-2
CDR3: CASSLSGFGYTF

J: TRBJ2-1
V: TRBV7-8
CDR3: CASSYGGTAGRALNEQFF

J: TRBJ2-7
V: TRBV30
CDR3: CAWRALAGGHEQYF

J: TRBJ1-5
V: TRBV6-1
CDR3: CASSWGTALRQPQHF

J: TRBJ1-1
V: TRBV14
CDR3: CASSQGMTVGF

J: TRBJ1-5
V: TRBV7-9
CDR3: CASSLTMDRGNQPQHF

J: TRBJ2-2
V: TRBV12-3/TRBV12-4
CDR3: CASSLLAANTGELFF

J: TRBJ2-7
V: TRBV4-3
CDR3: CASSQDLPDRPDEQYF

J: TRBJ2-7
V: TRBV7-2
CDR3: CASSFEVGYEQYF

J: TRBJ2-1
V: TRBV6-1
CDR3: CASRVTSGRLGEQFF

J: TRBJ1-4
V: TRBV27
CDR3: CASSPRDREKLFF

J: TRBJ2-7
V: TRBV10-3
CDR3: CAIGDRGSEEQYF